The 21 T cell receptor beta chains below were found in one sample sequenced in a study of T cells in Graves' hyperthyroidism and ophthalmopathy. Amplified regions were TCR beta CDR3 sequences from RNA transcripts. First-round RT-PCR with HTBI primers amplified the TCR CDR3 region. MiXCR, run by TCRdb on the multiplex PCR reads, gives a single entry per CDR3 protein. The table includes about 480,000 distinct CDR3 sequences, approximately 25% detected once. Sequencing input: blood. These receptors all stem from a woman younger than 45 with Graves' ophthalmopathy.

The table lists this clonotype with many counts. The V gene is TRBV2, the J gene TRBJ2-5; TRBD2 is a possible D gene (6 bases). The CDR3 has 14 amino acids. The V and J ends lost 6 bases and 1 base respectively, with 12 bases between them. Germline V gives CDR1 SNHLY, CDR2 FYNNEI. CDR3 loop: CASRVTRPQETQYF. The CDR3 DNA sequence: TGTGCCAGCAGGGTGACTAGACCCCAAGAGACCCAGTACTTC.

This clonotype appeared a single time. The chain is built from TRBV6-1 and TRBJ2-7; 13 bases align to TRBD2. The germline V gene has CDR1 MNHNS and CDR2 SASEGT. The CDR3 runs to 17 residues. V dropped 3 bases and J dropped 2; count of bases not matched to a gene: 7. The CDR3 bases are TGTGCCAGCAGTGATTGGACTAGCGGGAGCACTGCCTACGAGCAGTACTTC. Its protein is CASSDWTSGSTAYEQYF.

In this sample, this clonotype turned up a few times. This chain connects TRBV4-1 to TRBJ2-7; D is possibly TRBD2 (5 bases). Germline V gene sequence: CDR1 MGHRA, CDR2 YSYEKL. This CDR3 is built from 16 residues. V gave up 1 base and J gave up 1 base, with 14 bases separating them. CDR3 protein: CASSQASGPGSYEQYF. In DNA form, the CDR3 reads TGCGCCAGCAGCCAAGCATCCGGGCCGGGGTCCTACGAGCAGTACTTC.

The V and J genes are TRBV5-1 and TRBJ1-1, with D possibly matching TRBD1 (6 bases). CDR3 length: 16 amino acids. Trimming left V 3 bases short and J 7 bases short, with 22 bases between. Germline V gene lookup returns CDR1 SGHRS and CDR2 YFSETQ. CDR3 in amino acids: CASSSAPGHQMGEAFF. CDR3 sequence (DNA): TGCGCCAGCAGCTCTGCGCCGGGACACCAAATGGGTGAAGCTTTCTTT.

This clonotype was recorded at least ten times. This chain uses TRBV9 with TRBJ1-3; D remains ambiguous. The ends were cut back, 3 bases at V and 8 bases at J, with 12 bases in the middle. The CDR3 spans 13 residues. The germline CDR1 and CDR2 sequences are SGDLS and YYNGEE. CDR3 in amino acids: CASSAHSGHTIYF. As DNA, the CDR3 is TGTGCCAGCAGCGCCCACAGCGGCCACACCATATATTTT.

This clonotype was picked up a small number of times. The chain combines TRBV7-3 with TRBJ2-7; D gene unclear. Germline assignment: CDR1 SGHTA and CDR2 FQGTGA. The ends were cut back, 5 bases at V and 1 base at J, with 15 bases in the middle. CDR3 length: 15 amino acids. CDR3 sequence reads: CASSQAGGKSYEQYF. The CDR3 DNA reads TGTGCCAGCAGCCAAGCAGGTGGGAAATCCTACGAGCAGTACTTC.

The sample holds many counts of this clonotype. This sequence joins TRBV7-3 and TRBJ1-2; TRBD1 matches at 8 bases. The length of the CDR3 is 13 residues. V was pared by 5 bases and J by 8 bases, with 7 bases of the junction left unmatched. Germline values: CDR1 SGHTA, CDR2 FQGTGA. The CDR3 coding sequence is TGTGCCAGCAGCGCTACAGGGGGGGAAGGCTACACCTTC. Its protein product is CASSATGGEGYTF.

This clonotype was picked up many times. The chain carries TRBV20-1 and TRBJ1-2; 9 bases map to TRBD1. Trimming cost V 0 bases and J 2 bases; bases outside gene matches: 10. The CDR3 totals 17 residues. CDR1 DFQATT and CDR2 SNEGSKA come from the germline V gene (reference sequence). The CDR3 sequence is CSARDRGLGTGNYGYTF. CDR3 nucleotides: TGCAGTGCTAGAGATCGGGGATTGGGGACAGGGAACTATGGCTACACCTTC.

At least ten counts were recorded for this clonotype. The chain employs TRBV12-3 or TRBV12-4 and TRBJ1-1; TRBD1 agrees at 7 bases. This CDR3 has 14 amino acids. V trimming: 6 bases; J trimming: 1 base; junction bases outside the gene matches: 5. CDR3 bases: TGTGCCAGCAGGCAGAGACAGGGGAACACTGAAGCTTTCTTT. Its protein product is CASRQRQGNTEAFF.

The CDR3 DNA reads as TGTGCCAGCAGTTTAAAAGGGGGCTCGGACGAGCAGTACTTC. Amino acids: CASSLKGGSDEQYF. The chain recombines TRBV12-3 or TRBV12-4 with TRBJ2-7; TRBD1 agrees at 7 bases. The trim removed 2 bases at V and 5 bases at J, leaving 6 bases unmatched. The CDR3 has 14 amino acids.

This clonotype was recorded many times. The chain uses TRBV28 and TRBJ2-5; perhaps D is TRBD1 or TRBD2 (5 bases each). The CDR3 has 15 residues. V dropped 3 bases and J dropped 4 bases, with 15 bases sitting between them. Germline CDR1 is MDHEN and CDR2 is SYDVKM. CDR3 amino acids: CASSFEGRWVETQYF. The CDR3 nucleotides read TGTGCCAGCAGTTTCGAGGGGCGATGGGTAGAGACCCAGTACTTC.

The chain couples TRBV30 to TRBJ1-2; a possible D gene is TRBD1 (6 bases). The CDR3 is 11 amino acids. V was cut by 4 bases and J by 5 bases, with 8 bases left in between. Germline CDR1 GTSNPN, CDR2 SVGIG (reference sequence). Written as DNA, the CDR3 is TGTGCCTGGAACAGGGAGTATGGCTACACCTTC. Amino acids: CAWNREYGYTF.

This clonotype was picked up a small number of times. The chain employs TRBV4-1 and TRBJ1-1; D is ambiguous. Per the germline V gene, CDR1 is MGHRA and CDR2 is YSYEKL. Deletions cut 0 bases from V and 1 base from J, with 3 bases between. This CDR3 has 13 residues. CDR3 in amino acids: CASSQEPNTEAFF. The CDR3 nucleotides read TGCGCCAGCAGCCAAGAGCCGAACACTGAAGCTTTCTTT.

Many counts were recorded for this clonotype. The genes are TRBV11-1 and TRBJ2-7; the D call may be TRBD1 or TRBD2 (5 bases each). Germline CDR1 is SGHAT and CDR2 is FQDESV (reference sequence). Trimming shortened V by 5 bases and J by 2 bases, and 22 bases separated the two germline ends. The CDR3 has 17 residues. In nucleotides, the CDR3 is TGTGCCAGCAGCCCCCGGAGCGTCGGGACGGCTACCTACGAGCAGTACTTC. It codes for CASSPRSVGTATYEQYF.

The rearrangement joins TRBV12-3 or TRBV12-4 to TRBJ1-3; D not resolved. The CDR3 runs to 15 residues. Trimming left V 5 bases short and J 4 bases short, with 15 bases between. The CDR3 protein is CASSPRRANGNTIYF. DNA for the CDR3: TGTGCCAGCAGTCCTAGAAGGGCGAACGGAAACACCATATATTTT.

This clonotype was counted between two and nine times. A read error may account for a junction end that differs from germline. The J gene is TRBJ1-1, the V gene TRBV5-5; TRBD1 agrees at 10 bases. This CDR3 has 16 amino acids. Germline values: CDR1 SGHKS, CDR2 YYEKEE (reference sequence). DNA of the CDR3: TGTGCCAGCAGTTTCGGACAGGGGGGATCAAACACTGAAGCTTCCTTT. This translates into CASSFGQGGSNTEASF.

This clonotype came up many times. The V gene is TRBV19, the J gene TRBJ1-1, with a tentative D call TRBD1 (5 bases). The germline V and J ends were trimmed by 9 bases and 2 bases, with 22 bases remaining between them. Germline CDR1 reads LNHDA; CDR2 reads SQIVND (reference sequence). CDR3 size: 16 residues. CDR3 DNA sequence: TGTGCCAGCCTCCCGGGACGCAGACCGGCAAACACTGAAGCTTTCTTT. Residues: CASLPGRRPANTEAFF.

V is TRBV6-1 and J is TRBJ1-2; no reliable D call. Germline values: CDR1 MNHNS, CDR2 SASEGT. Deletions cut 2 bases from V and 2 bases from J, with 6 bases between. CDR3 length equals 13 residues. Here the CDR3 reads CASSERWNYGYTF. In DNA, the CDR3 is TGTGCCAGCAGTGAACGGTGGAACTATGGCTACACCTTC.

This clonotype was recorded many times. V and J are TRBV27 and TRBJ1-2; D perhaps matches TRBD1 (5 bases). Trimming took off 4 bases at V and 2 bases at J, with 8 bases between the two ends. The V gene's germline CDR1 is MNHEY and CDR2 SMNVEV (reference sequence). The CDR3 runs to 13 residues. In DNA, the CDR3 is TGTGCCAGCAGTTACGGGACCAACTATGGCTACACCTTC. Its protein is CASSYGTNYGYTF.

The chain couples TRBV29-1 to TRBJ1-1; 7 bases fit TRBD1. V shed 8 bases and J 0 bases; nucleotides not matched to a gene: 9. CDR1 and CDR2 from the germline V gene are SQVTM and ANQGSEA. The CDR3 is 14 residues long. CDR3 residues: CSRRRTGLNTEAFF. The CDR3 DNA sequence: TGCAGCCGGAGGAGGACAGGTCTGAACACTGAAGCTTTCTTT. The whole variable domain, remainder taken from reference TRBV29-1 and TRBJ1-1, is SAVISQKPSRDICQRGTSLTIQCQVDSQVTMMFWYRQQPGQSLTLIATANQGSEATYESGFVIDKFPISRPNLTFSTLTVSNMSPEDSSIYLCSRRRTGLNTEAFFGQGTRLTVV.

This clonotype was recorded once. A read error may account for a junction end that differs from germline. The chain is built from TRBV19 and TRBJ2-2; D call uncertain. Germline values: CDR1 LNHDA, CDR2 SQIVND (reference sequence). CDR3 length: 13 residues. In DNA, the CDR3 is TGTGCCAGTAGTACAGCGAACACCGAGGAGCTGTTTTTT. Protein: CASSTANTEELFF.